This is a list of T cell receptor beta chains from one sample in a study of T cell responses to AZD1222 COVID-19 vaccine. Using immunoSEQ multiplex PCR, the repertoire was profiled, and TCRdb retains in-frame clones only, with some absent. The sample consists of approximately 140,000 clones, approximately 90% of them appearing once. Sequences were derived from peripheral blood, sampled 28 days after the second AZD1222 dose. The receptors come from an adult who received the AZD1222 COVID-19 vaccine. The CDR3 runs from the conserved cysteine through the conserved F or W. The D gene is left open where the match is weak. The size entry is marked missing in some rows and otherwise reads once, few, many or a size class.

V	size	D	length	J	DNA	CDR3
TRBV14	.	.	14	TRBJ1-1	TGTGCCAGCAGCGCTACACGGCAAAACACTGAAGCTTTCTTT	CASSATRQNTEAFF
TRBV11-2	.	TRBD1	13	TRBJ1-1	TGTGCCAGCAGGGAGGGGGCGCGGACTGAAGCTTTCTTT	CASREGARTEAFF
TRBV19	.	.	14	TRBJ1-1	TGTGCCAGTAGTATGTACGGGAAGGGGACTGAAGCTTTCTTT	CASSMYGKGTEAFF
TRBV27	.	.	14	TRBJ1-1	TGTGCCAGCAGTTTAAAACAGGTCGGCACTGAAGCTTTCTTT	CASSLKQVGTEAFF
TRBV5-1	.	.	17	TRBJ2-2	TGCGCCAGCAGCTTGGTTTCTCGGCACCTGAACACCGGGGAGCTGTTTTTT	CASSLVSRHLNTGELFF
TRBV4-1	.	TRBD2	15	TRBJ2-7	TGCGCCAGCAGCCAAGATAAGGCGGGAGCATTAGAGCAGTACTTC	CASSQDKAGALEQYF
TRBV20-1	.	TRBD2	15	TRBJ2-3	TGCAGTGCTAGTCCCAGCGGGAGTGGAACAGATACGCAGTATTTT	CSASPSGSGTDTQYF
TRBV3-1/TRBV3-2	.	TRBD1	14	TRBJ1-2	TGTGCCAGCAGCCCGACAGGGTTGGGCTATGGCTACACCTTC	CASSPTGLGYGYTF
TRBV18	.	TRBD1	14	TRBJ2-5	TGTGCCAGCTCACCGGGACAGGGCCAAGAGACCCAGTACTTC	CASSPGQGQETQYF
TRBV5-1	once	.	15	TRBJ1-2	TGCGCCAGCAGCTCAAACCCTGGAGGGGCTGATGGCTACACCTTC	CASSSNPGGADGYTF
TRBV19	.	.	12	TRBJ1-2	TGTGCCAGTAGTCCTCAGGATTTTGGCTACACCTTC	CASSPQDFGYTF
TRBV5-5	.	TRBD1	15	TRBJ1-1	TGTGCCAGCAGCCTAGGGACAGGTAAGAAGGCTGAAGCTTTCTTT	CASSLGTGKKAEAFF
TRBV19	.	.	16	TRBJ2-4	TGTGCCAGTAGCCCCTGGGGTCGGGGGTCGAGAAACATTCAGTACTTC	CASSPWGRGSRNIQYF
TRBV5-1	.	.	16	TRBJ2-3	TGCGCCAGCAGTCCCTGGGGGGAGCGAAGCACAGATACGCAGTATTTT	CASSPWGERSTDTQYF
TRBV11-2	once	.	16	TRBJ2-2	TGTGCCAGCAGCTTGTCCGGGACAACGAACACCGGGGAGCTGTTTTTT	CASSLSGTTNTGELFF
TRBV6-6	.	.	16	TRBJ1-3	TGTGCCAGCAGTTACTCGGAAACACTTTCTGGAAACACCATATATTTT	CASSYSETLSGNTIYF
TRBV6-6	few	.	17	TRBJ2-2	TGTGCCAGCAGTCCTGTGCAGGGGGGAAAGGGCACCGGGGAGCTGTTTTTT	CASSPVQGGKGTGELFF
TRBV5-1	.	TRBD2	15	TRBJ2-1	TGCGCCAGCAGCTTGGACGGACTAGTTGGTGATGAGCAGTTCTTC	CASSLDGLVGDEQFF
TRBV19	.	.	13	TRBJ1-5	TGTGCCAGTAGTTTCAGGGGCGGTCAGCCCCAGCATTTT	CASSFRGGQPQHF
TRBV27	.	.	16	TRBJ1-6	TGTGCCAGCAGTCCACGACAGGATCTGGGGGATTCACCCCTCCACTTT	CASSPRQDLGDSPLHF
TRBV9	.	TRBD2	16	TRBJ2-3	TGTGCCAGCAGCGTAGCGGCGGGAGGGCCAGGAGATACGCAGTATTTT	CASSVAAGGPGDTQYF
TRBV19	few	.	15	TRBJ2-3	TGTGCCAGTAGTATTCAAGGAGCTCGCACAGATACGCAGTATTTT	CASSIQGARTDTQYF
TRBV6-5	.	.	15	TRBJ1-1	TGTGCCAGCAGTTACCAAGGCAGAGCGAACACTGAAGCTTTCTTT	CASSYQGRANTEAFF
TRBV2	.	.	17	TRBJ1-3	TGTGCCAGCAGTACTCCGGTCGGGGGTCGGACTGGAAACACCATATATTTT	CASSTPVGGRTGNTIYF
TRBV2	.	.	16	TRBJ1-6	TGTGCCAGCAGTGAAGCGCAGGGACCTAGGGGTTCACCCCTCCACTTT	CASSEAQGPRGSPLHF
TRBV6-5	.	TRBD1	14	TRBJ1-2	TGTGCCAGCAGTTACGGCGGGACAGGGTATGGCTACACCTTC	CASSYGGTGYGYTF
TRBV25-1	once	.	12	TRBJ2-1	TGTGCCAGCAGTAGTCCGGTAGTTGAGCAGTTCTTC	CASSSPVVEQFF
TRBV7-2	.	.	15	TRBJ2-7	TGTGCCAGCAGCCACTTAAAAGGGGGCTCCTACGAGCAGTACTTC	CASSHLKGGSYEQYF
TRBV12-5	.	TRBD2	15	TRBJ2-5	TGTGCTAGTGGTTTGGGAGCGGGAGGGCAGGAGACCCAGTACTTC	CASGLGAGGQETQYF
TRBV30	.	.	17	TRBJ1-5	TGTGCCTGGAGTGAAATATGGAGGGGGTACGGCAATCAGCCCCAGCATTTT	CAWSEIWRGYGNQPQHF
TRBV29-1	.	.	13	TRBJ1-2	TGCAGCGTTGTAACCAGGGTAGCGCATGGCTACACCTTC	CSVVTRVAHGYTF
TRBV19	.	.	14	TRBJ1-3	TGTGCCAGTAGTACAGGGAGCTCTGGAAACACCATATATTTT	CASSTGSSGNTIYF
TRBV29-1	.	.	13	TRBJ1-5	TGCAGCGTTGAGGAAAATAGCAATCAGCCCCAGCATTTT	CSVEENSNQPQHF
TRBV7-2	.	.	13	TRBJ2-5	TGTGCCAGCAGCCAAGCCCTTCAAGAGACCCAGTACTTC	CASSQALQETQYF
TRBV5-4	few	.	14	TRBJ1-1	TGTGCCACCAGCCTCGGGAGGGAGAACACTGAAGCTTTCTTT	CATSLGRENTEAFF
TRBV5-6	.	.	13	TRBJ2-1	TGTGCCAGCAGCTTGGTGGCAGGGGAAGAGCAGTTCTTC	CASSLVAGEEQFF
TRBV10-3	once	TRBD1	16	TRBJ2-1	TGTGCCATCACCCCAGGACAGGGAACATCCTACAATGAGCAGTTCTTC	CAITPGQGTSYNEQFF
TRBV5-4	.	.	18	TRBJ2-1	TGTGCCAGCGAAATGAGAGGGGGGGATCCCTACTCCTACAATGAGCAGTTCTTC	CASEMRGGDPYSYNEQFF
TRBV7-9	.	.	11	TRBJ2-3	TGTGCCAGCAGCTCGTATGGTACGCAGTATTTT	CASSSYGTQYF
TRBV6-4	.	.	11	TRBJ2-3	TGTGCCAGCAGTGACTCAGGGACGCAGTATTTT	CASSDSGTQYF
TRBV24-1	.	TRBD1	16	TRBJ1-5	TGTGCCACCAGTGAGCCCGGGACAGGGGGCAGTCAGCCCCAGCATTTT	CATSEPGTGGSQPQHF
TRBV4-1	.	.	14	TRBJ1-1	TGCGCCAGCAGCCAACAGGTGATGAACACTGAAGCTTTCTTT	CASSQQVMNTEAFF
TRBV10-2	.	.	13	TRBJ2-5	TGCGCCAGCAGTGTGGGACGGGAAGAGACCCAGTACTTC	CASSVGREETQYF
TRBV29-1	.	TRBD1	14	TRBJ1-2	TGCAGCGTGTTTGGACAGGACCCCTCCTATGGCTACACCTTC	CSVFGQDPSYGYTF
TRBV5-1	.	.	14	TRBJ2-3	TGCGCCAGCAGTACCCAAGCCTGGCGAGATACGCAGTATTTT	CASSTQAWRDTQYF
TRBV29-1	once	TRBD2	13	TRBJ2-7	TGCAGCGTAGAGAGTAGCGGGACCTACGAGCAGTACTTC	CSVESSGTYEQYF
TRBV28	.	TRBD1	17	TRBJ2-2	TGTGCCAGCAGCCGCTCCTGGGGGGACAGGGTCACCGGGGAGCTGTTTTTT	CASSRSWGDRVTGELFF
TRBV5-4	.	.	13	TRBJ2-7	TGTGCCAGCAGCTTGCGACCGCTTCACGAGCAGTACTTC	CASSLRPLHEQYF
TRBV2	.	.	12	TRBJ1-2	TGTGCCAGCAAACGACCTAACTATGGCTACACCTTC	CASKRPNYGYTF